One T cell receptor beta chain is described in this entry. Its binding antigen is unknown. Nothing much larger sits one base from this clone, and base qualities are not available. Ficoll-Paque density gradient centrifugation was the method used to isolate PBMCs. The data originate from a study of T-cell memory formation after mild COVID-19 (dated by TCRdb to about 2021). Describing the broader study: TCR sequence clusters from the two donors were found to be largely donor specific. In a couple of donors, T-cell clones that expanded and contracted after mild COVID-19 were followed by sequencing TCRalpha and TCRbeta repertoires longitudinally. Two young, previously healthy adult volunteers made up the cohort, one male and one female.

Sequencing was carried out with an Illumina NovaSeq 6000. TCRalpha and TCRbeta cDNA libraries were built by 5'RACE with constant-segment primers, adding sample barcodes and unique molecular identifiers. RNA was extracted from every sample with Trizol reagent. Libraries were amplified in two PCR steps, with a second sample barcode and Illumina TruSeq adapters added in the second step. Libraries were sequenced on an Illumina NovaSeq with 2 x 150 bp paired-end reads. The published analysis was carried out like this. The reads were demultiplexed and collapsed into UMI-guided consensus sequences using migec v1.2.7. Using mixcr v2.1.11, the UMI consensuses were aligned to TRA and TRB V and J templates and assembled into clonotypes. Clonotypes were classified as expanded or contracted when called significant by both edgeR and NoisET, with noise models trained on biological replicates. For edgeR calls, the cutoffs were a false discovery rate-adjusted p below 0.01 and a log2 fold-change threshold of 1. As an exploratory analysis of dynamics, max-normalized trajectories of the 1000 most abundant clonotypes were examined by PCA with hierarchical clustering. Separately sequenced CD4+ and CD8+ repertoires were used to assign a CD4 or CD8 phenotype to each responding clone. TCRdb's own reprocessing of the public reads used fastp at Q25 and MiXCR and kept productive beta chains. Rows are unified per CDR3 protein, each entry keeping the most common DNA and genes. The V and J calls come from TCRdb's annotation, not from the publication. Within this sample are under 70,000 distinct CDR3 sequences, with 9.3% of them counted one time only. Jointly, the top ten make up about 1% of the sample.

Overall results and qualifications from the work: Only two mild cases were covered in the study, and larger cohorts including severe cases with pre-infection samples were considered necessary. SARS-CoV-2 specificity was not confirmed for the second-wave clones peaking on day 37. Some responding clones were found in pre-infection memory, which suggests that pre-existing cross-reactive memory T cells took part in the SARS-CoV-2 response. Clones that contracted from day 15 to 85 showed balanced CD4/CD8 phenotypes, whereas a second wave of clones that expanded from day 15 to 37 leaned towards CD4+. Contracting CD4+ clones were located mainly in the CM and EM memory subsets, whereas CD8+ clones were found to be enriched in EMRA.

According to the germline V gene, CDR1 reads SGHRS and CDR2 reads YFSETQ. The CDR3 goes from the cysteine to the phenylalanine over 14 residues. Only the CDR3 DNA is retained, 42 bases long and in frame from the first base. V is reduced by 3 bases and J by 6 bases, leaving a spacing of 13 bases between them. The sequencing sample was made of PBMCs or a T cell subset sorted from them (not recorded which). The chain links TRBV5-1 with TRBJ2-4; TRBD1 is a possible D gene, resting on 6 matching bases. The TCR originated in a man aged 18 to 29 who had mild COVID-19 (a few samples of this study predate the infection). The sample titles of this study are shuffled in the database, so cell type and time point are left out; the donor was told from shared clones. The CDR3 amino acid sequence is: CASSSMGAVNIQYF. The nucleotides are TGCGCCAGCAGCTCCATGGGGGCCGTAAACATTCAGTACTTC.